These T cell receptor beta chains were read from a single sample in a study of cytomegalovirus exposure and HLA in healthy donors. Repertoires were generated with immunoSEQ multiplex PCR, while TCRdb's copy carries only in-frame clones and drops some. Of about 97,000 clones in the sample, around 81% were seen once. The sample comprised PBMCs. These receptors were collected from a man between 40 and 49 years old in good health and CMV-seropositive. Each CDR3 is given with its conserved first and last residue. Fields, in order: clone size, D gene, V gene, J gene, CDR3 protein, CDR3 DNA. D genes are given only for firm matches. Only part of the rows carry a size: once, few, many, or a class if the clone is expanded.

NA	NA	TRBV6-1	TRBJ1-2	CASSERGAKSYGYTF	TGTGCCAGCAGTGAACGGGGGGCCAAATCCTATGGCTACACCTTC
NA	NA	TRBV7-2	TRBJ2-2	CASSLGRNTGELFF	TGTGCCAGCAGCTTAGGGAGAAACACCGGGGAGCTGTTTTTT
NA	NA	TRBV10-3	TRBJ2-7	CAISEGNRESYEQYF	TGTGCCATCAGTGAGGGTAACAGGGAATCCTACGAGCAGTACTTC
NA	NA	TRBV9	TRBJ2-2	CASSVASGWTGELFF	TGTGCCAGCAGCGTAGCGTCAGGGTGGACCGGGGAGCTGTTTTTT
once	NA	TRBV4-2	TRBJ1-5	CASSPRQQESYSNQPQHF	TGTGCCAGCAGCCCTAGGCAACAGGAATCTTATAGCAATCAGCCCCAGCATTTT
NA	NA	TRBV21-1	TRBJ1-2	CASSKKGRTINYGYTF	TGTGCCAGCAGCAAAAAAGGCCGGACAATTAACTATGGCTACACCTTC
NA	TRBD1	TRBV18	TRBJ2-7	CASSPTGDYVYF	TGTGCCAGCTCACCGACAGGGGATTATGTTTACTTC
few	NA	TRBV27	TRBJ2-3	CASGRSDTQYF	TGTGCCAGCGGCCGATCAGATACGCAGTATTTT
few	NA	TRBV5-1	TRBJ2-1	CASSLGQYNEQFF	TGCGCCAGCAGCTTGGGACAGTACAATGAGCAGTTCTTC
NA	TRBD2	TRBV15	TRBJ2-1	CATSRDGTSGRTEQFF	TGTGCCACCAGCAGAGATGGGACTAGCGGGAGGACTGAGCAGTTCTTC
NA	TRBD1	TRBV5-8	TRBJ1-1	CASRGSGGNEAFF	TGTGCCAGCCGGGGGTCAGGGGGCAATGAAGCTTTCTTT
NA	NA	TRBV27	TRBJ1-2	CASQLVWGPNYGYTF	TGTGCCAGCCAGCTTGTTTGGGGCCCTAACTATGGCTACACCTTC
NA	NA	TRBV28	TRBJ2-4	CASSPGVGSPPKNIQYF	TGTGCCAGCAGCCCAGGGGTGGGGAGCCCCCCCAAAAACATTCAGTACTTC
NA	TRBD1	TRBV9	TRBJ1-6	CASSGTGESGSPLHF	TGTGCCAGCAGCGGCACAGGGGAGAGTGGTTCACCCCTCCACTTT
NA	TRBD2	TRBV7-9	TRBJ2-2	CASSLGREGTGELFF	TGTGCCAGCAGCTTGGGCAGGGAGGGCACCGGGGAGCTGTTTTTT
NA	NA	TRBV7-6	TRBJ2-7	CASSLGGRTYEQYF	TGTGCCAGCAGCTTAGGGGGGCGCACCTACGAGCAGTACTTC
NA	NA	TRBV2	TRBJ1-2	CASGPGGDYGYTF	TGTGCCAGCGGGCCGGGAGGGGACTATGGCTACACCTTC
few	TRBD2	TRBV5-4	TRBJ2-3	CASSLGAGIAGGGDTQYF	TGTGCCAGCAGCTTGGGAGCTGGTATTGCGGGAGGGGGTGATACGCAGTATTTT
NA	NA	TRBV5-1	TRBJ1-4	CASSSDRNEKLFF	TGCGCCAGCAGTTCCGACAGGAATGAAAAACTGTTTTTT
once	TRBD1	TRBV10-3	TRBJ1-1	CAISGYGQGDTEAFF	TGTGCCATCAGTGGGTACGGACAGGGAGACACTGAAGCTTTCTTT
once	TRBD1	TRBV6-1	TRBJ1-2	CASSEQGPPYGYTF	TGTGCCAGCAGCGAACAGGGGCCCCCCTATGGCTACACCTTC
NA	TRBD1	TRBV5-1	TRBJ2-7	CASSYRTGGHEQYF	TGCGCCAGCAGCTACCGGACAGGGGGGCACGAGCAGTACTTC
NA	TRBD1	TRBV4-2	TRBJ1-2	CASSHYGQANGYTF	TGTGCCAGCAGCCACTATGGACAGGCGAATGGCTACACCTTC
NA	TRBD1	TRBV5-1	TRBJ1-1	CASGAGTGDPEAFF	TGTGCCAGCGGCGCCGGGACAGGGGACCCCGAAGCTTTCTTT
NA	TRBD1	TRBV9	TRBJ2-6	CASNRDRVLSGANVLTF	TGTGCCAGCAATCGGGACAGGGTCCTGTCTGGGGCCAACGTCCTGACTTTC
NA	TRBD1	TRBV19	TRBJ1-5	CASRTPGGNNQPQHF	TGTGCCAGCAGGACCCCAGGGGGCAACAATCAGCCCCAGCATTTT
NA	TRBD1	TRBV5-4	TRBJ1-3	CASSLTTGAGNTIYF	TGTGCCAGCAGCTTGACGACAGGGGCTGGAAACACCATATATTTT
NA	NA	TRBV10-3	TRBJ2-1	CAVGLPYNEQFF	TGTGCCGTAGGACTACCTTACAATGAGCAGTTCTTC
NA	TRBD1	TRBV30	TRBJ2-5	CAWGRTGARETQYF	TGTGCCTGGGGCAGGACAGGGGCACGAGAGACCCAGTACTTC
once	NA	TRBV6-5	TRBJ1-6	CASSERVSPLHF	TGTGCCAGCAGCGAGAGGGTTTCACCCCTCCACTTT
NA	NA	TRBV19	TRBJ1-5	CASSPRGTYQPQHF	TGTGCCAGTAGTCCCAGGGGAACTTATCAGCCCCAGCATTTT
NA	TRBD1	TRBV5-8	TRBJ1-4	CASSAYRDRGFQKLFF	TGTGCCAGCAGCGCTTACCGGGACAGGGGCTTCCAGAAACTGTTTTTT
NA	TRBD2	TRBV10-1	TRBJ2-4	CASSEAGYGNIQYF	TGCGCCAGCAGTGAAGCGGGGTATGGAAACATTCAGTACTTC
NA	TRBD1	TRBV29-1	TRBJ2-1	CSASGQGADEQFF	TGCAGCGCCTCGGGACAGGGGGCCGATGAGCAGTTCTTC
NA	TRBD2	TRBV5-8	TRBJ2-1	CASSWRGGGYNEQFF	TGTGCCAGCAGCTGGCGGGGGGGCGGTTACAATGAGCAGTTCTTC
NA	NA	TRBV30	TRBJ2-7	CAWTYSTPYEQYF	TGTGCCTGGACCTACAGTACCCCCTACGAGCAGTACTTC
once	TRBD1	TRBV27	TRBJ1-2	CASSVSGGEANYGYTF	TGTGCCAGCAGTGTGTCAGGGGGCGAAGCTAACTATGGCTACACCTTC
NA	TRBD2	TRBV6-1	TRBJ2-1	CASSALAGANEQFF	TGTGCCAGCAGTGCACTAGCGGGAGCCAATGAGCAGTTCTTC
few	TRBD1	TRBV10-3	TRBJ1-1	CAIREDRGHNEAFF	TGTGCCATCAGGGAGGACAGGGGGCACAATGAAGCTTTCTTT
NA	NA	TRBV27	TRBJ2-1	CASSFAGALNEQFF	TGTGCCAGCAGTTTCGCAGGGGCCCTCAATGAGCAGTTCTTC
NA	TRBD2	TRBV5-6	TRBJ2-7	CASSSRLAGQSSYEQYF	TGTGCCAGCAGCTCACGACTAGCGGGGCAAAGCTCCTACGAGCAGTACTTC
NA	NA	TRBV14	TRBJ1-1	CASSQVGGQTSAFF	TGTGCCAGCAGCCAAGTAGGGGGTCAGACATCGGCTTTCTTT
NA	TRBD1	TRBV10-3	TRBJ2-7	CAITADRGRYEQYF	TGTGCCATCACCGCGGACAGGGGTCGCTACGAGCAGTACTTC
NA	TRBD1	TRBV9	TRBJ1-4	CASSPTGSPSEKLFF	TGTGCCAGCAGCCCGACAGGGTCTCCGTCGGAAAAACTGTTTTTT
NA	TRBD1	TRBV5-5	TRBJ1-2	CASSLTGTGPFLGGYTF	TGTGCCAGCAGCTTGACCGGGACAGGGCCCTTTTTGGGTGGCTACACCTTC
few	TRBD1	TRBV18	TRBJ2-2	CASLRTGPTGELFF	TGTGCCAGCTTGCGGACAGGGCCCACCGGGGAGCTGTTTTTT
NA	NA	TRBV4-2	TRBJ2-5	CASSQDFAAETQYF	TGTGCCAGCAGCCAAGATTTTGCGGCGGAGACCCAGTACTTC
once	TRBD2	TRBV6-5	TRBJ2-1	CASSPLAGGRNEQFF	TGTGCCAGCAGTCCCCTAGCGGGGGGGCGCAATGAGCAGTTCTTC
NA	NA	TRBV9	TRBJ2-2	CASSVARGAVPGELFF	TGTGCCAGCAGCGTGGCCAGGGGCGCGGTTCCCGGGGAGCTGTTTTTT
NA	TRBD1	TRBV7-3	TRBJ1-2	CASSGRGRWYGYTF	TGTGCCAGCAGCGGCAGGGGGCGGTGGTATGGCTACACCTTC
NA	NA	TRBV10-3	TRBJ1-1	CAISESQGSEAFF	TGTGCCATCAGTGAGTCGCAGGGGTCTGAAGCTTTCTTT
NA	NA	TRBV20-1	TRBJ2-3	CSASVRDTQYF	TGCAGTGCTAGTGTCCGAGATACGCAGTATTTT
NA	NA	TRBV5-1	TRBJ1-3	CASSQTRVMGGNTIYF	TGCGCCAGCAGCCAGACCAGGGTAATGGGAGGAAACACCATATATTTT
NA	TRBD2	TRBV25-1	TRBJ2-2	CASSEFSLAGVTGELFF	TGTGCCAGCAGTGAATTCTCCCTAGCGGGAGTCACCGGGGAGCTGTTTTTT
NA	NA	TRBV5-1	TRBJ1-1	CASSPQENTEAFF	TGCGCCAGCAGCCCACAGGAGAACACTGAAGCTTTCTTT
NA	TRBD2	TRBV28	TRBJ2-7	CASSSPRLAGKHEQYF	TGTGCCAGCAGTTCCCCGCGGTTAGCGGGAAAGCACGAGCAGTACTTC
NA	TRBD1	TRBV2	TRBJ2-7	CASTRDRVPEREQYF	TGTGCCAGCACCCGGGACAGGGTACCGGAGAGGGAGCAGTACTTC
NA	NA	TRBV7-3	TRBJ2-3	CASSLMGGSTDTQYF	TGTGCCAGCAGCTTAATGGGGGGAAGCACAGATACGCAGTATTTT
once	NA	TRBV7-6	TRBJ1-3	CASSLAGGVGTIYF	TGTGCCAGCAGCTTAGCCGGCGGGGTTGGCACCATATATTTT
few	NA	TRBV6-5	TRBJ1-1	CASSPRRATEAFF	TGTGCCAGCAGCCCTAGACGTGCCACTGAAGCTTTCTTT